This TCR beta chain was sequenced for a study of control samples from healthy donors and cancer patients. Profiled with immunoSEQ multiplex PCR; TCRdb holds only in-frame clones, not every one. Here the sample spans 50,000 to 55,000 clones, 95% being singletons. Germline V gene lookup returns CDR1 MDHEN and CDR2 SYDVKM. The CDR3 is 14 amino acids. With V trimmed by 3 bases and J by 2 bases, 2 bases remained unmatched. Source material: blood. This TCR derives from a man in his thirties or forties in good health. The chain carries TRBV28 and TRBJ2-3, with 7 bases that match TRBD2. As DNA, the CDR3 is TGTGCCAGCAGTTTGAGGGACTACACAGATACGCAGTATTTT. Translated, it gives CASSLRDYTDTQYF.